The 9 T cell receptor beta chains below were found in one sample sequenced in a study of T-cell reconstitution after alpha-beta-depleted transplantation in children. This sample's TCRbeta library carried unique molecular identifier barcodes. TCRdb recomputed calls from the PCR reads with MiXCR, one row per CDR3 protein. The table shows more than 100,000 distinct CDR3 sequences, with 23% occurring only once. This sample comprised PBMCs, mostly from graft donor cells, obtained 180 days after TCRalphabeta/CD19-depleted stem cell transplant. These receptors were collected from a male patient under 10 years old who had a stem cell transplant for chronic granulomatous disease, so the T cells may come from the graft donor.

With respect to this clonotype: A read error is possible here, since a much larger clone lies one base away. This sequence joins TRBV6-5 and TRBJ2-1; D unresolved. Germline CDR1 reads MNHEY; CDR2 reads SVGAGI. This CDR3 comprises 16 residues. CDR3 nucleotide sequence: TGTGCCAGCAGTTACGACGGAAGAAGATCCTACAATGAGCACTTCTTC. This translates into CASSYDGRRSYNEHFF.

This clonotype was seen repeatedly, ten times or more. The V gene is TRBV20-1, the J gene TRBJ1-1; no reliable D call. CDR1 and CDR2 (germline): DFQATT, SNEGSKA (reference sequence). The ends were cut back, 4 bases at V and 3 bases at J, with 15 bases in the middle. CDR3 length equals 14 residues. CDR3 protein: CSANDPRSDTEAFF. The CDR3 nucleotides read TGCAGTGCTAACGACCCTAGGTCGGACACTGAAGCTTTCTTT.

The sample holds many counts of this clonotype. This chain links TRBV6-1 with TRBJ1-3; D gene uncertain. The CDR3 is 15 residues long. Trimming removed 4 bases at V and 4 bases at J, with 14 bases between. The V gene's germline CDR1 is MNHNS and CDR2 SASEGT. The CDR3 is CASSATRLGGNTIYF. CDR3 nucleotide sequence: TGTGCCAGCAGTGCGACTCGATTGGGAGGAAACACCATATATTTT.

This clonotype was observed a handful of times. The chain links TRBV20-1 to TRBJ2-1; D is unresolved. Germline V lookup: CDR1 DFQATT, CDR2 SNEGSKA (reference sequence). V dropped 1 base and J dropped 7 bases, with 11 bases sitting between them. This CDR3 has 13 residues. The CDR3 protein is CSARGPTWNEQFF. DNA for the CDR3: TGCAGTGCTAGAGGCCCCACCTGGAATGAGCAGTTCTTC.

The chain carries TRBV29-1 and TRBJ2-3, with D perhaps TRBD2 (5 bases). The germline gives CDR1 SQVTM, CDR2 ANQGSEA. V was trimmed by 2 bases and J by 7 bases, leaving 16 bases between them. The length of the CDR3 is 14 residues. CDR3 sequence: CSVEMTGGPNTQYF. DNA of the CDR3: TGCAGCGTTGAAATGACTGGAGGTCCGAATACGCAGTATTTT.

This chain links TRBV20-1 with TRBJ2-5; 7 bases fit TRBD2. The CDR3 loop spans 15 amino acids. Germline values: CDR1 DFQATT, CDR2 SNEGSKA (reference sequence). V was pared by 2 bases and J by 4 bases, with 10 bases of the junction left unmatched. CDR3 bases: TGCAGTGCTAGACCTCCTGGGAGGGGAATAGAGACCCAGTACTTC. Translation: CSARPPGRGIETQYF.

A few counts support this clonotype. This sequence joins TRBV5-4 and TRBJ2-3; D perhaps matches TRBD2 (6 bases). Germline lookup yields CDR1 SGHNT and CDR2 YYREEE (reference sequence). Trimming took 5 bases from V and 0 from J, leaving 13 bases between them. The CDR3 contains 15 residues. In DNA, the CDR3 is TGTGCCAGCAGACCTGCCGGGACTAGCACAGATACGCAGTATTTT. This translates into CASRPAGTSTDTQYF.

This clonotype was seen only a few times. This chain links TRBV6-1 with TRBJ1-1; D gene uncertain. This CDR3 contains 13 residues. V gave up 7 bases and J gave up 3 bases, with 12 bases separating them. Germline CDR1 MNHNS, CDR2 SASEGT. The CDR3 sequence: CASKSIMDTEAFF. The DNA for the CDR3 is TGTGCCAGCAAGTCCATCATGGACACTGAAGCTTTCTTT.

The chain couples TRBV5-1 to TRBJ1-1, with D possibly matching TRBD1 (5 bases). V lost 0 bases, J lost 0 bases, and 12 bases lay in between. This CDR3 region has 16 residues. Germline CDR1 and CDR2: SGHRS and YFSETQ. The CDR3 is CASSLVSGSLNTEAFF. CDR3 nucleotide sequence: TGCGCCAGCAGCTTGGTGTCAGGGAGTTTGAACACTGAAGCTTTCTTT.